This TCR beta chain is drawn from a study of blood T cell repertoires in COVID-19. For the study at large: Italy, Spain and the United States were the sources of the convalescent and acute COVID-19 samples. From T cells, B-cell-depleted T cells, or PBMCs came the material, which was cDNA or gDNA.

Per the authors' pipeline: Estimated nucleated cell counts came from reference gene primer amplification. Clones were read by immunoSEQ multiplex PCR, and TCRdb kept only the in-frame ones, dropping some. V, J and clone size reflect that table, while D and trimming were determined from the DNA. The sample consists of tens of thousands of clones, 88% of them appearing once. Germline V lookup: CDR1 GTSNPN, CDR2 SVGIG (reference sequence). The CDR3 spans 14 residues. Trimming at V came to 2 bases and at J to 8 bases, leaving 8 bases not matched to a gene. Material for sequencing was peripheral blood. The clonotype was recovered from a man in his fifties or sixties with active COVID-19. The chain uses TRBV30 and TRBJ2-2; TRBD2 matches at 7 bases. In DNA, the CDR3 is TGTGCCTGGAGTTGGGGCGGGAGATCTGGGGAGCTGTTTTTT. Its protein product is CAWSWGGRSGELFF.